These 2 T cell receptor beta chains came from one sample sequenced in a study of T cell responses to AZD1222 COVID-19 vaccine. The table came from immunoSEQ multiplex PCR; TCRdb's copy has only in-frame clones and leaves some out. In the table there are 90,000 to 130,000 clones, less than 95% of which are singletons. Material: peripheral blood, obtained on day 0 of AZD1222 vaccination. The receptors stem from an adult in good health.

The CDR3 here is CASSFDRGRNSPLHF. The CDR3 DNA reads TGTGCCAGCAGCTTCGACAGGGGGAGGAATTCACCCCTCCACTTT. The chain carries TRBV11-3 and TRBJ1-6; 9 bases match TRBD1. V shed 3 bases and J 7 bases; nucleotides not matched to a gene: 4. The CDR3 consists of 15 residues. Germline CDR1 reads SGHNT; CDR2 reads YENEEA. The entire variable domain, with the rest obtained from reference TRBV11-3 and TRBJ1-6, is as follows: EAGVVQSPRYKIIEKKQPVAFWCNPISGHNTLYWYLQNLGQGPELLIRYENEEAVDDSQLPKDRFSAERLKGVDSTLKIQPAELGDSAVYLCASSFDRGRNSPLHFGNGTRLTVT.

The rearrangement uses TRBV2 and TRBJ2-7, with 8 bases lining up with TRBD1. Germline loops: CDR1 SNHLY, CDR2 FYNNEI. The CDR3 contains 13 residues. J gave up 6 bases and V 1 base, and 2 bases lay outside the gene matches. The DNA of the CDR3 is TGTGCCAGCAGTGAAGGGACAGGGATCGAGCAGTACTTC. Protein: CASSEGTGIEQYF.